The present entry profiles one TCR beta chain with its context. The source of the sample is a study of technical replicates of blood from several donors. Sequenced by immunoSEQ multiplex PCR; TCRdb stores in-frame clones only, minus some. This table holds over 60,000 clones, around 93% found once. The ends were cut back, 4 bases at V and 6 bases at J, with 16 bases in the middle. This CDR3 is 15 amino acids long. Germline assignment: CDR1 SGHRS and CDR2 YFSETQ. The receptor comes from a human donor in good health. This chain joins TRBV5-1 and TRBJ2-2; TRBD2 is a possible D gene (7 bases). The sequenced sample consisted of T cells isolated from PBMCs. In DNA form, the CDR3 reads TGCGCCAGCAGCAGCGCGTTGGGGGGGCCCGGGGAGCTGTTTTTT. It encodes CASSSALGGPGELFF.